Presented here are 4 T cell receptor beta chains from one specimen sequenced in a study of T cell responses to AZD1222 COVID-19 vaccine. Sequencing used immunoSEQ multiplex PCR; TCRdb keeps in-frame clones, though not all of them. The top ten clones hold roughly 5% of a sample with tens of thousands of clones, roughly four fifths of them seen once. The material sequenced was peripheral blood, taken on day 0 of AZD1222 vaccination. The origin of the receptors is an adult in good health.

The V call is TRBV4-2, the J call TRBJ2-7, with D possibly being TRBD2 (7 bases). Germline CDR1 and CDR2: LGHNA and YNFKEQ. This CDR3 spans 14 amino acids. Trimming shortened V by 4 bases and J by 4 bases, and 14 bases separated the two germline ends. CDR3 nucleotides: TGTGCCAGCAGCCCAACGGGGGGCGGGTACGAGCAGTACTTC. It codes for CASSPTGGGYEQYF.

The rearrangement uses TRBV5-4 and TRBJ2-3; 10 nucleotides agree with TRBD2. The V gene end was trimmed by 1 base and the J gene end by 0 bases; junction bases not matched to a gene: 8. Germline V gene data show CDR1 as SGHNT and CDR2 as YYREEE (reference sequence). The CDR3 totals 18 residues. The CDR3 DNA sequence: TGTGCCAGCAGCTTGTTTAGCGGGGGGACCGCTAGCACAGATACGCAGTATTTT. Residues: CASSLFSGGTASTDTQYF. Using reference TRBV5-4 and TRBJ2-3 for the parts outside the CDR3, the full variable domain is ETGVTQSPTHLIKTRGQQVTLRCSSQSGHNTVSWYQQALGQGPQFIFQYYREEENGRGNFPPRFSGLQFPNYSSELNVNALELDDSALYLCASSLFSGGTASTDTQYFGPGTRLTVL.

This chain connects TRBV4-2 to TRBJ2-1; D is unclear. Per the germline V gene, CDR1 is LGHNA and CDR2 is YNFKEQ. This CDR3 has 14 amino acids. The V end was cut by 4 bases, the J end by 7 bases, with 14 bases between. The CDR3 bases are TGTGCCAGCAGCCTCCCCGCCCCACGAAATGAGCAGTTCTTC. Amino acids: CASSLPAPRNEQFF.

The chain combines TRBV6-6 with TRBJ2-1; 9 positions match TRBD1. The CDR3 is made up of 14 amino acids. Germline-derived CDR1 and CDR2 are MNHNY and SVGAGI (reference sequence). Trimming took 6 bases from V and 4 from J; bases not matched to a gene: 4. The CDR3 loop reads CASRGTGIYNEQFF. The DNA for the CDR3 is TGTGCCAGCAGGGGGACAGGGATATACAATGAGCAGTTCTTC.